The entry below describes one T cell receptor beta chain. The antigen it recognizes is unknown. A read error may be the cause here, since a much bigger clone is one base away. A distance of 12 bases separates the germline ends of V and J, which lose 0 bases and 4 bases respectively. CDR1 and CDR2 were assigned from the germline V gene (reference sequence) as DFQATT and SNEGSKA. The CDR3 has 14 amino acids, counting the end cysteine and phenylalanine. Only the CDR3 DNA is retained, 42 bases long and in frame from the first base. This sample is drawn from a study of CD8+CD57+ T cells in acquired aplastic anemia (dated by TCRdb to 2017 to 2018). Study-wide context: DNA extracted from sorted CD4+ and CD8+ cells had a mean of about 3.3 ug, with a range of about 0.2 to 30 ug. A CD8+CD57+ expansion meant a frequency higher than the mean frequency seen in healthy subjects.

Flow cytometry had shown CD8+CD57+ cell expansion in the patients selected for sequencing. Every patient had severe acquired aplastic anemia, diagnosed using the International Study of Aplastic Anemia and Agranulocytosis and Camitta criteria. No therapy had been received by the patients at the time of blood sampling. The study deep-sequenced TCR repertoires of sorted CD4+ and CD8+ blood T cells from severe aplastic anemia patients and healthy subjects. Patients were enrolled under clinicaltrials.gov protocols 00001620, 01623167, 00001397, 00071045, 00081523 and 00961064 in the USA. Ficoll-Paque density gradient centrifugation was used to isolate peripheral blood mononuclear cells. CD4+ and CD8+ T cells were sorted by FACS or magnetic beads before DNA extraction. Genomic DNA was used as template for profiling of TCR beta VDJ combinations and CDR3 sequences. TCR repertoire sequencing was run on an Illumina HiSeq 2000. In the paper's pipeline: Repertoire assessment relied on Simpson's diversity index, CDR3 size and DJ length profiles, and TRBV/TRBJ rearrangement plots. The most abundant DNA sequence in the deep sequencing data was taken as the immunodominant clone. CDR3 amino acid sequences were checked for sharing across subjects and were also compared against the VDJdb database and published repertoires. The public reads were run again by TCRdb, first through fastp at Q25 and then through MiXCR, and only productive beta chains were kept. Entries are consolidated by CDR3 protein sequence, retaining the most common genes and DNA. The V and J calls shown here were made by TCRdb, not taken from the authors' results. Recorded for this sample are under 500,000 distinct CDR3 sequences; about a third of them occurred a single time. Clones ranked in the top ten supply under 0.95% of the sample.

The research as a whole found: Roughly 30 CD8+ CDR3 sequences were shared between patients and controls but appeared highly expressed in patients and within their immunodominant clones. No significant difference in CD8+ Simpson's diversity was found between patients and healthy controls (P=0.060).

Sequencing was done on a sample of sorted CD4+, CD8+, or CD8+CD57+ T cells (not recorded which) from PBMCs. The sequence derives from a human donor with aplastic anemia. The V gene is TRBV20-1 and the J gene is TRBJ1-1, with the identity of the D gene unclear. The nucleotide sequence reads as follows: TGCAGTGCTAGAGAGCGGGAGCCAAGCACTGAAGCTTTCTTT. Its translation reads: CSAREREPSTEAFF.